The 27 T cell receptor beta chains reported below all come from one sample, sequenced in a study of blood T cells in healthy people across ages. A second PCR of about 7 to 11 cycles used a sample-barcoded 5' primer and a J-beta primer mix. One entry per CDR3 protein results from TCRdb running MiXCR on the 5' RACE reads. The sample contains over a million distinct CDR3 sequences, 40% to 45% of which appear only once. Source material: blood. These receptors were collected from a woman under 30 in good health.

To note about this clonotype: Germline and junction disagree at one end, which may indicate a read error. The V and J genes are TRBV3-1 and TRBJ1-3; a weak D match, TRBD1 (5 bases). The V gene's germline CDR1 is LGHDT and CDR2 YNNKEL (reference sequence). This CDR3 spans 14 amino acids. The CDR3 here is CASTGDLSGNTIYF. CDR3 nucleotide sequence: TGCGCCAGTACAGGCGACCTCTCCGGAAACACCATATATTTT.

Notes on this clonotype: Its ends do not fully match the called genes, so a read error is possible. The V gene is TRBV11-2, the J gene TRBJ2-7; no firm D call. CDR1 SGHAT and CDR2 FQNNGV come from the germline V gene. The CDR3 extends over 12 amino acids. The CDR3 region has the DNA TGTGCCGGCAGCTTATACGGAGACGAGCAGTACTTC. Its protein product is CAGSLYGDEQYF.

Only a few counts were recorded for this clonotype. CDR3 loop: CASSVPDYNEQFF. The CDR3 nucleotides are TGTGCCAGCAGCGTCCCAGATTACAATGAGCAGTTCTTC. V is TRBV7-2 and J is TRBJ2-1; D is uncertain. Trimming left V 5 bases short and J 4 bases short, with 9 bases between. Looked up from germline, CDR1 is SGHTA and CDR2 is FQGNSA. The CDR3 loop spans 13 amino acids.

The chain is built from TRBV27 and TRBJ1-6; D remains ambiguous. The ends were cut back, 6 bases at V and 6 bases at J, with 15 bases in the middle. This CDR3 contains 15 residues. CDR1 is MNHEY, CDR2 SMNVEV, per germline (reference sequence). CDR3 nucleotide sequence: TGTGCCAGCAGCACTAACGGCGGGAGTAATTCACCCCTCCACTTT. The encoded protein is CASSTNGGSNSPLHF.

V gene TRBV20-1 combines with J gene TRBJ1-6; D is unclear. The CDR3 runs 13 residues. V lost 3 bases to trimming and J lost 6 bases, with 9 bases between them. Germline CDR1 reads DFQATT; CDR2 reads SNEGSKA (reference sequence). DNA of the CDR3: TGCAGTGCTAGTAGCAGGCTTAATTCACCCCTCCACTTT. This codes for CSASSRLNSPLHF.

V is TRBV27 and J is TRBJ2-3, with 7 bases matching TRBD1. The ends lost 4 bases at V and 2 bases at J; junction bases unmatched: 6. Germline CDR1 reads MNHEY; CDR2 reads SMNVEV (reference sequence). The CDR3 runs to 15 residues. The CDR3 protein is CASSYDRASTDTQYF. Written as DNA, the CDR3 is TGTGCCAGCAGTTATGACAGGGCATCCACAGATACGCAGTATTTT.

The rearrangement uses TRBV30 and TRBJ1-2, with no clear D. Looked up from germline, CDR1 is GTSNPN and CDR2 is SVGIG (reference sequence). Trimming took 1 base from V and 4 from J, leaving 7 bases between them. The CDR3 length is 12 residues. The CDR3 DNA reads as TGTGCCTGGAGTGGGCAGATCTATGGCTACACCTTC. Its protein product is CAWSGQIYGYTF.

There are a few counts of this clonotype. V gene TRBV4-3 combines with J gene TRBJ2-1; D is possibly TRBD1 or TRBD2 (5 bases each). The CDR3 is 14 residues long. Trimming removed 4 bases at V and 6 bases at J, with 13 bases between. In germline, CDR1 is LGHNA, CDR2 YSLEER. In nucleotides, the CDR3 is TGCGCCAGCAGCCGCGATACGGGACCCAATGAGCAGTTCTTC. It yields the protein CASSRDTGPNEQFF.

The chain links TRBV6-4 to TRBJ2-3; 7 bases are a match to TRBD1. V dropped 2 bases and J dropped 3; count of bases not matched to a gene: 5. The germline V gene has CDR1 MRHNA and CDR2 SNTAGT. CDR3 size: 15 residues. The CDR3 DNA reads TGTGCCAGCAGTGACGGAACAGGGGAGACAGATACGCAGTATTTT. It encodes CASSDGTGETDTQYF.

This clonotype was counted between two and nine times. The V and J genes are TRBV7-9 and TRBJ2-1, with D possibly TRBD2 on 5 matching bases. CDR1 is SEHNR and CDR2 is FQNEAQ in the germline V gene (reference sequence). Trimming pared 5 bases from V and 4 bases from J, leaving 15 bases between. CDR3 length equals 15 residues. The CDR3 here is CASSPLGSEYNEQFF. CDR3 nucleotide sequence: TGTGCCAGCAGCCCCCTAGGGAGTGAGTACAATGAGCAGTTCTTC.

V gene TRBV9 combines with J gene TRBJ2-1; 11 bases align to TRBD2. J was trimmed by 6 bases and V by 0 bases; bases with no gene match: 5. Germline V CDR1 and CDR2: SGDLS, YYNGEE. CDR3 length: 16 residues. The CDR3 loop reads CASSVDSGRVTNEQFF. The CDR3 DNA sequence: TGTGCCAGCAGCGTAGATAGCGGGAGGGTAACCAATGAGCAGTTCTTC.

This clonotype was counted a few times. This chain joins TRBV6-2 or TRBV6-3 and TRBJ1-2, with D possibly TRBD1 on 5 matching bases. Germline CDR1 and CDR2: MNHEY and SVGEGT. This CDR3 region has 13 residues. V was pared by 8 bases and J by 1 base, with 11 bases between. The CDR3 region is CASGQGYNYGYTF. The CDR3, as DNA: TGTGCCAGCGGTCAGGGATATAACTATGGCTACACCTTC.

This clonotype was seen just once. The CDR3 DNA follows: TGTGCCAGCAGCTCAACAAACCGGGACTTTTACAATGAGCAGTTCTTC. It translates to CASSSTNRDFYNEQFF. J is TRBJ2-1 and V is TRBV7-8; D possibly corresponds to TRBD2 (6 bases). Germline V gene lookup returns CDR1 SGHVS and CDR2 FQNEAQ. Trimming cost V 4 bases and J 4 bases, with 17 bases left between them. The CDR3 is 16 amino acids.

V gene TRBV30 combines with J gene TRBJ2-4; TRBD2 is a possible D gene (6 bases). Matching the DNA end better, TRBJ2-7 makes the J call doubtful. Germline V CDR1 and CDR2: GTSNPN, SVGIG (reference sequence). The CDR3 totals 14 residues. DNA for the CDR3: TGTGCCTGGAGCGGGGGACGGAGCGACGGCGAGCAGTACTTC. It yields the protein CAWSGGRSDGEQYF.

The chain uses TRBV11-2 and TRBJ2-7; TRBD1 matches 9 bases. Germline CDR1 is SGHAT and CDR2 is FQNNGV. V was clipped by 5 bases and J by 0 bases; unmatched bases: 14. The CDR3 extends over 18 amino acids. CDR3 sequence: CASSPINRGTGSSYEQYF. The CDR3 DNA is TGTGCCAGCAGCCCCATCAATCGTGGGACAGGGAGCTCCTACGAGCAGTACTTC.

Only a few counts were recorded for this clonotype. The CDR3 reads CASTHSGTALYNEQFF. CDR3 bases: TGTGCCAGCACCCACTCCGGGACAGCCTTATACAATGAGCAGTTCTTC. This sequence joins TRBV6-5 and TRBJ2-1; 7 bases match TRBD1. The CDR3 consists of 16 residues. J was trimmed by 4 bases and V by 7 bases; bases with no gene match: 13. The germline V gene encodes CDR1 MNHEY and CDR2 SVGAGI.

The CDR3 bases are TGCGCCAGCAGCCCCCGGGACAGGGAATTTGGCTACACCTTC. This codes for CASSPRDREFGYTF. V usage is TRBV5-1 and J usage is TRBJ1-2; TRBD1 matches 9 bases. Germline loops: CDR1 SGHRS, CDR2 YFSETQ. Trimming cost V 4 bases and J 7 bases; bases outside gene matches: 8. The CDR3 extends over 14 amino acids. The variable domain in full, completed from reference TRBV5-1 and TRBJ1-2, reads KAGVTQTPRYLIKTRGQQVTLSCSPISGHRSVSWYQQTPGQGLQFLFEYFSETQRNKGNFPGRFSGRQFSNSRSEMNVSTLELGDSALYLCASSPRDREFGYTFGSGTRLTVV.

This chain joins TRBV5-8 and TRBJ2-5; D is unresolved. The germline V and J ends were trimmed by 1 base and 1 base, with 8 bases remaining between them. This CDR3 has 14 amino acids. CDR1 is SGHTS and CDR2 is YDEGEE in the germline V gene. CDR3 sequence reads: CASSLWVAQETQYF. CDR3 coding DNA: TGTGCCAGCAGCTTGTGGGTGGCCCAAGAGACCCAGTACTTC.

A word on this clonotype: At one end, the junction sequence differs from germline, possibly due to a read error. The V gene is TRBV2, the J gene TRBJ1-2; maybe TRBD1 (5 bases). The CDR3 covers 14 residues. From germline, CDR1 is SNHLY and CDR2 FYNNEI. DNA for the CDR3: TGTGCCAGCAGTAAACAGGCCCAGGCGTATGGCTGCACCTTC. Protein: CASSKQAQAYGCTF.

This chain uses TRBV20-1 with TRBJ2-1; no clear D gene. Trimming took 5 bases from V and 5 from J, leaving 13 bases between them. Germline CDR1 and CDR2: DFQATT and SNEGSKA (reference sequence). This CDR3 has 13 residues. CDR3 nucleotides: TGCAGTGCTTCTGGTTGGGATCACAATGAGCAGTTCTTC. Protein product: CSASGWDHNEQFF.

The J gene is TRBJ2-1, the V gene TRBV4-1; maybe TRBD2 (5 bases). Trimming removed 3 bases from V and 4 bases from J, with 10 bases in between. Germline loops: CDR1 MGHRA, CDR2 YSYEKL. This CDR3 is 14 amino acids long. The CDR3 nucleotides are TGCGCCAGCAGCCAGCAGGAGGTTTACAATGAGCAGTTCTTC. Translated, it gives CASSQQEVYNEQFF.

In this sample, this clonotype turned up a few times. V is TRBV25-1 and J is TRBJ2-1; D may be TRBD2 (6 bases). This CDR3 spans 16 amino acids. Germline CDR1 MGHDK, CDR2 SYGVNS. The V gene lost 3 bases and the J gene lost 3 bases, with 15 bases spanning the gap. CDR3 coding DNA: TGTGCCAGCAGTGACCGGGAGTCAAGGGGCTACAATGAGCAGTTCTTC. It specifies CASSDRESRGYNEQFF. Full variable domain (missing parts from reference TRBV25-1 and TRBJ2-1): EADIYQTPRYLVIGTGKKITLECSQTMGHDKMYWYQQDPGMELHLIHYSYGVNSTEKGDLSSESTVSRIRTEHFPLTLESARPSHTSQYLCASSDRESRGYNEQFFGPGTRLTVL.

V is TRBV4-3 and J is TRBJ1-2, with D maybe TRBD1 (6 bases). Trimming shortened V by 3 bases and J by 8 bases, and 31 bases separated the two germline ends. Germline V gene sequence: CDR1 LGHNA, CDR2 YSLEER. CDR3 length equals 19 residues. As DNA, the CDR3 is TGCGCCAGCAGCCACGAAACCCTTCGAGAGACAGGCAATTTCGAGGGCTACACCTTC. Translation: CASSHETLRETGNFEGYTF.

The chain recombines TRBV12-3 or TRBV12-4 with TRBJ1-2; 7 bases fit TRBD1. This CDR3 contains 15 residues. Unmatched junction bases numbered 12, after V lost 5 bases and J lost 6 bases. The CDR3 spells CASSKSTGRFNGYTF. DNA for the CDR3: TGTGCCAGCAGTAAATCGACAGGGAGGTTTAATGGCTACACCTTC.

In its sample, this clonotype was seen many times. The rearrangement links TRBV29-1 to TRBJ1-4, with TRBD1 as a possible D gene (6 bases). Looked up from germline, CDR1 is SQVTM and CDR2 is ANQGSEA. V lost 7 bases and J lost 7, with 16 bases in between. This CDR3 has 13 residues. The CDR3 sequence: CSALTGLSEKLFF. The CDR3 DNA sequence: TGCAGCGCCTTGACAGGCTTGAGTGAAAAACTGTTTTTT.

The J gene is TRBJ2-5, the V gene TRBV7-2; unclear D gene. The DNA matches TRBJ2-7 better at its end, which makes the J call doubtful. Germline V gene sequence: CDR1 SGHTA, CDR2 FQGNSA. The CDR3 has 14 amino acids. The CDR3: CASSSQPSLDEQYF. The CDR3 DNA is TGTGCCAGCAGCTCACAGCCTTCTTTGGACGAGCAGTACTTC.

J is TRBJ1-5 and V is TRBV3-1; weak D call: TRBD1 (5 bases). The V gene lost 3 bases and the J gene lost 3 bases, with 12 bases spanning the gap. Per germline, CDR1 LGHDT and CDR2 YNNKEL (reference sequence). This CDR3 spans 15 amino acids. This CDR3 reads CASSHSGGDNQPQHF. The CDR3 DNA reads TGTGCCAGCAGCCATTCGGGGGGTGACAATCAGCCCCAGCATTTT.